These T cell receptor beta chains were read from a single sample in a study of control samples from healthy donors and cancer patients. Here immunoSEQ multiplex PCR was the method, and the copy in TCRdb shows in-frame clones only, minus some. The profile covers more than 75,000 clones, with approximately 88% appearing a single time and about 35% taken by the ten largest. The specimen sequenced was PBMCs. All receptors come from a man in his 70s with lung cancer. Both conserved end residues are part of each CDR3. D genes are given only for firm matches. Clone size is shown for a subset of rows, as once, few, many or a class of expanded clone.

j_call | d_call | v_call | clone_size | cdr3_nt | cdr3_aa
TRBJ2-3 | - | TRBV28 | - | TGTGCCAGCAGTTTCCGGGACAACACAGATACGCAGTATTTT | CASSFRDNTDTQYF
TRBJ2-3 | - | TRBV4-1 | - | TGCGCCAGCAGCCGAGGACGGCCAGATACGCAGTATTTT | CASSRGRPDTQYF
TRBJ2-1 | - | TRBV7-2 | - | TGTGCCAGCAGCTTACGCAGTTACAATGAGCAGTTCTTC | CASSLRSYNEQFF
TRBJ2-7 | - | TRBV20-1 | - | TGCAGTGCTAGTGCGGGGGCGGGCCGATACGAGCAGTACTTC | CSASAGAGRYEQYF
TRBJ1-3 | - | TRBV6-5 | - | TGTGCCAGCAGGACAATCTCTGGAAACACCATATATTTT | CASRTISGNTIYF
TRBJ1-1 | TRBD1 | TRBV10-1 | - | TGCGCCAGCAGAGGACAGGCCGGCACTGAAGCTTTCTTT | CASRGQAGTEAFF
TRBJ2-5 | TRBD2 | TRBV5-4 | - | TGTGCCAGCAGCAGAGCGGGGGCCTTACAAGAGACCCAGTACTTC | CASSRAGALQETQYF
TRBJ1-2 | - | TRBV24-1 | - | TGTGCCACCAGTGCCCTGGGAGGACAGAATGGCCTCTATGGCTACACCTTC | CATSALGGQNGLYGYTF
TRBJ1-1 | - | TRBV29-1 | - | TGCAGCGTTGGTAGGGGGACAACTGAAGCTTTCTTT | CSVGRGTTEAFF
TRBJ2-2 | TRBD2 | TRBV24-1 | - | TGTGCCACCAGTGATTCGACTGGGAGCGGGAGGGGCACCGGGGAGCTGTTTTTT | CATSDSTGSGRGTGELFF
TRBJ1-2 | TRBD1 | TRBV30 | - | TGTGCCTGGAGTGTATCCAGAGGGGGCCATGGCTACACCTTC | CAWSVSRGGHGYTF
TRBJ2-7 | TRBD2 | TRBV19 | - | TGTGCCAGTAGGCCAACTAGCGGGGCCCTCTCCTACGAGCAGTACTTC | CASRPTSGALSYEQYF
TRBJ2-3 | - | TRBV24-1 | - | TGTGCCACCAGTGATTCCCGATCGCGCACAGATACGCAGTATTTT | CATSDSRSRTDTQYF
TRBJ2-1 | - | TRBV12-3/TRBV12-4 | - | TGTGCCAGCAGCTACCAGGGGTCTGAGCAGTTCTTC | CASSYQGSEQFF
TRBJ2-3 | - | TRBV19 | - | TGTGCCAGTAGTATACGGGCTAGTAGCACAGATACGCAGTATTTT | CASSIRASSTDTQYF
TRBJ2-5 | TRBD1 | TRBV19 | - | TGTGCCAGTACTCCCGGGACAGGGTTTAGAGAGACCCAGTACTTC | CASTPGTGFRETQYF
TRBJ1-3 | - | TRBV25-1 | - | TGTGCCAGCAGTGGCCTGCGGGGGACCGGGTCTGGAAACACCATATATTTT | CASSGLRGTGSGNTIYF
TRBJ2-7 | TRBD1 | TRBV7-9 | - | TGTGCCAGCAGCTCTATCCGGGACAGAACCTACGAGCAGTACTTC | CASSSIRDRTYEQYF
TRBJ2-5 | - | TRBV12-3/TRBV12-4 | - | TGTGCCAGCAGCGGAAGGACCGGGGAGACCCAGTACTTC | CASSGRTGETQYF
TRBJ2-1 | TRBD1 | TRBV7-9 | - | TGTGCCAGCAGCTTAGGGACAGGGAACTACAATGAGCAGTTCTTC | CASSLGTGNYNEQFF
TRBJ1-1 | - | TRBV7-2 | - | TGTGCCAGCAGCTTAGGGACGAACACTGAAGCTTTCTTT | CASSLGTNTEAFF
TRBJ2-4 | TRBD2 | TRBV4-1 | - | TGCGCCCGCAGCCACTTTTCGGGGGGGCCTGGAGGGGACATTCAGTACTTC | CARSHFSGGPGGDIQYF
TRBJ1-2 | TRBD1 | TRBV6-5 | - | TGTGCCGGGCAGAGGACAGGGGAAGGCTACACCTTC | CAGQRTGEGYTF
TRBJ1-5 | - | TRBV15 | - | TGTGCCACCAGGGACAGAGGTAGTCAGCCCCAGCATTTT | CATRDRGSQPQHF
TRBJ1-4 | - | TRBV28 | - | TGTGCCAGCAGTATACGACGGAGTGGCGGGGAAAAACTGTTTTTT | CASSIRRSGGEKLFF
TRBJ1-6 | - | TRBV7-9 | few | TGTGCCAGCAGCCTACAAGGGGGTTCACCCCTCCACTTT | CASSLQGGSPLHF
TRBJ2-7 | TRBD1 | TRBV10-1 | - | TGCGCCAGCAGCGGGACAGTCAGCTCCTACGAGCAGTACTTC | CASSGTVSSYEQYF
TRBJ2-5 | - | TRBV4-3 | - | TGCGCCAGCAGCCAAGTCTTCCCCCCGGAGACCCAGTACTTC | CASSQVFPPETQYF
TRBJ1-3 | - | TRBV2 | - | TGTGCCAGCAGTGTGCTGGTGACCTCTGGAAACACCATATATTTT | CASSVLVTSGNTIYF
TRBJ2-7 | - | TRBV5-1 | - | TGCGCCAGCTCGTTAAGCGGGCCTCCCTACGAGCAGTACTTC | CASSLSGPPYEQYF
TRBJ1-4 | - | TRBV7-6 | few | TGTGCCAGCAGCGGGGTACGGGGGGCGCTTGGTGAAAAACTGTTTTTT | CASSGVRGALGEKLFF
TRBJ2-2 | TRBD2 | TRBV10-2 | few | TGCGCCAGCAGTGAGTACGGCGGGGGGACCGGGGAGCTGTTTTTT | CASSEYGGGTGELFF
TRBJ2-7 | TRBD2 | TRBV19 | - | TGTGCCAGTAGTACCAGTGGGAGGGGCTCACGCGAGCAGTACTTC | CASSTSGRGSREQYF
TRBJ1-5 | TRBD1 | TRBV27 | - | TGTGCCAGCAGAACAGGGGCTCAGCCCCAGCATTTT | CASRTGAQPQHF
TRBJ1-2 | - | TRBV30 | - | TGTGCCTGGAGTGTACGCGGGGCGCCGCAGGGCTACACCTTC | CAWSVRGAPQGYTF
TRBJ1-1 | - | TRBV12-5 | - | TGTGCTAGTGGTTTGGTACGGGACACTGAAGCTTTCTTT | CASGLVRDTEAFF
TRBJ2-3 | TRBD2 | TRBV7-6 | few | TGTGCCAGCAGCTCTTCCGGGACTAGCGGGGGGACGCAGTATTTT | CASSSSGTSGGTQYF
TRBJ2-1 | - | TRBV6-5 | - | TGTGCCAGCAATCCCGGGCTCTCTAGGGGCAATGAGCAGTTCTTC | CASNPGLSRGNEQFF
TRBJ2-5 | - | TRBV5-1 | once | TGCGCCAGCAGCTTGAATTCGGGGGCACGGGAGACCCAGTACTTC | CASSLNSGARETQYF
TRBJ1-1 | - | TRBV2 | few | TGTGCCAGCAGGGTACAGGGAGGGGGCACTGAAGCTTTCTTT | CASRVQGGGTEAFF
TRBJ1-5 | TRBD1 | TRBV30 | - | TGTGCCTGGAGTAGACAGGGGTTAGGCAATCAGCCCCAGCATTTT | CAWSRQGLGNQPQHF
TRBJ1-6 | - | TRBV6-1 | - | TGTGCCAGCAGTGAGAGGGGACAAACGAGCTCCTATAATTCACCCCTCCACTTT | CASSERGQTSSYNSPLHF
TRBJ2-5 | TRBD1 | TRBV5-8 | - | TGTGCCAGCGAACACGGGACAGGGGGATCGTACCAAGAGACCCAGTACTTC | CASEHGTGGSYQETQYF